A single sample gave rise to the 30 T cell receptor beta chains below, sequenced in a study of vaccination effects on CD4 cells after COVID-19 (dated 2022 in TCRdb). These TCRs are of unknown antigen specificity. The ViraFEST assay stimulated PBMC with viral peptide pools and then used TCR sequencing to identify antigen-specific CD4+ T cell clonotypes by expansion. After less than 13 days of culture, CD4+ T cells were isolated with the EasySep CD4+ T cell isolation kit. The library was generated by the immunoSEQ multiplex PCR assay. The source is immuneACCESS, and TCRdb retained only in-frame sequences with V and J called. Part of the clones is not carried over; for the studies checked, unresolved V genes explain less than half of this, and the remainder is unexplained. The sample has tens of thousands of clones on record, roughly 76% of them singletons. The ten biggest clones cover roughly 2.3% of the sample.

Sequenced material: CD4+ T cells from PBMCs cultured with HCoV-229E spike peptides, taken before COVID-19 vaccination. The sample's cell subset or site, from its label and the paper: HCoV-229E spike overlapping peptide pool stimulation. These receptors came from a human donor who received a COVID-19 vaccine.

The V and J genes are TRBV6-5 and TRBJ2-3; D remains unclear. CDR1 is MNHEY, CDR2 SVGAGI, per germline. The CDR3 spans 13 residues. Trimming took off 5 bases at V and 0 bases at J, with 6 bases between the two ends. The CDR3 reads CASSPGSTDTQYF. The CDR3 DNA sequence: TGTGCCAGCAGTCCGGGTAGCACAGATACGCAGTATTTT.

The gene calls are TRBV7-2 and TRBJ2-5, with unresolved D. The V end was cut by 5 bases, the J end by 4 bases, with 2 bases between. Germline V CDR1 and CDR2: SGHTA, FQGNSA. The CDR3 sequence is 10 residues long. The DNA for the CDR3 is TGTGCCAGCAGCATAGAGACCCAGTACTTC. Its translation is CASSIETQYF.

The chain links TRBV2 to TRBJ2-3; 9 nucleotides match TRBD1. Germline trimming cut 1 base from V and 4 bases from J; bases unmatched to any gene: 3. Germline V lookup: CDR1 SNHLY, CDR2 FYNNEI. The CDR3 loop spans 15 amino acids. CDR3 bases: TGTGCCAGCAGTGAAGTGGGACAGGGCGCAGATACGCAGTATTTT. It yields the protein CASSEVGQGADTQYF.

This sequence joins TRBV5-5 and TRBJ2-7; the D gene is possibly TRBD1 (6 bases). This CDR3 has 14 amino acids. The V gene's germline CDR1 is SGHKS and CDR2 YYEKEE (reference sequence). Trimming took 4 bases from V and 3 from J, leaving 14 bases between them. This CDR3 is CASSGGQGFYEQYV. CDR3 nucleotide sequence: TGTGCCAGCAGCGGGGGACAAGGTTTCTACGAGCAGTACGTC.

This chain connects TRBV19 to TRBJ1-1; weak D call: TRBD1 (5 bases). V lost 4 bases and J 1 base, leaving 7 bases between the germline ends. CDR1 and CDR2 (germline): LNHDA, SQIVND (reference sequence). This CDR3 contains 13 residues. The CDR3 nucleotides are TGTGCCAGTAGTACGAGGGGGAACACTGAAGCTTTCTTT. Translating gives CASSTRGNTEAFF.

This clone was counted between two and nine times. The gene calls are TRBV18 and TRBJ2-7; D might be TRBD1 or TRBD2, each matching 6 bases. This CDR3 comprises 14 residues. V was clipped by 3 bases and J by 7 bases, with 16 bases between them. Germline V CDR1 and CDR2: KGHSH, LQKENI. CDR3 DNA sequence: TGTGCCAGCTCACCTACCGTGGGGGGCGAAGAGCAGTACGTC. This codes for CASSPTVGGEEQYV.

V is TRBV11-3 and J is TRBJ2-2; TRBD1 aligns across 7 bases. Germline CDR1 is SGHNT and CDR2 is YENEEA. The length of the CDR3 is 15 residues. The ends lost 3 bases at V and 1 base at J; junction bases unmatched: 2. CDR3 in DNA: TGTGCCAGCAGCTTGGACAGGTGGAACACCGGGGAGCTGTTTTTT. Protein: CASSLDRWNTGELFF.

This chain connects TRBV9 to TRBJ1-2; D perhaps matches TRBD1 (6 bases). The CDR3 runs 15 residues. Germline V gene sequence: CDR1 SGDLS, CDR2 YYNGEE. V was shortened by 3 bases and J by 0 bases, with 12 bases between the two germline ends. The CDR3 sequence is CASSANRDTNYGYTF. The CDR3, as DNA: TGTGCCAGCAGCGCCAACAGGGACACTAACTATGGCTACACCTTC.

A single count supports this clone. This chain joins TRBV9 and TRBJ2-2; 10 nucleotides align to TRBD2. The CDR3 covers 17 residues. Germline V gene sequence: CDR1 SGDLS, CDR2 YYNGEE. Losses at the gene ends were 1 base for V and 5 bases for J; bases not matched to a gene: 8. Written as DNA, the CDR3 is TGTGCCAGCAGCGTAATGATAAGCGGGGGGGAAACCGGGGAGCTGTTTTTT. As protein: CASSVMISGGETGELFF.

The chain is built from TRBV6-5 and TRBJ1-6; no clear D gene. Trimming removed 6 bases from V and 7 bases from J, with 10 bases in between. The CDR3 has 13 residues. Germline-derived CDR1 and CDR2 are MNHEY and SVGAGI. The CDR3 loop reads CASSTTQNSPLHF. CDR3 nucleotide sequence: TGTGCCAGCAGCACCACCCAGAATTCACCCCTCCACTTT.

The chain is built from TRBV9 and TRBJ1-5; D may be TRBD1 (5 bases). V was cut by 0 bases and J by 3 bases, with 10 bases left in between. CDR3 length: 15 residues. Per the germline V gene, CDR1 is SGDLS and CDR2 is YYNGEE. CDR3 nucleotides: TGTGCCAGCAGCGTAGAGGGGATGGTCAATCAGCCCCAGCATTTT. Protein sequence: CASSVEGMVNQPQHF.

This chain joins TRBV18 and TRBJ1-4; D might be TRBD1 (5 bases). The CDR3 loop spans 14 amino acids. Germline assignment: CDR1 KGHSH and CDR2 LQKENI. Trimming stripped 4 bases from V and 8 bases from J, with 14 bases between. CDR3 residues: CASSLGTVREKLFF. CDR3 nucleotide sequence: TGTGCCAGCTCACTCGGGACGGTGAGGGAAAAACTGTTTTTT.

This clone was seen a single time. This chain joins TRBV5-1 and TRBJ1-1; D is undetermined. This CDR3 has 15 amino acids. V was cut by 0 bases and J by 0 bases, with 9 bases left in between. Per germline, CDR1 SGHRS and CDR2 YFSETQ. Here the CDR3 reads CASSLVPDLNTEAFF. The CDR3 DNA is TGCGCCAGCAGCTTGGTCCCGGACCTGAACACTGAAGCTTTCTTT.

The sample holds one count of this clone. This sequence joins TRBV7-9 and TRBJ2-2, with D unclear. Germline-derived CDR1 and CDR2 are SEHNR and FQNEAQ (reference sequence). Trimming cost V 3 bases and J 4 bases, with 12 bases left between them. CDR3 size: 15 residues. CDR3 amino acids: CASSFRQEVTGELFF. The CDR3, as DNA: TGTGCCAGCAGCTTCCGGCAGGAAGTCACCGGGGAGCTGTTTTTT.

The J gene is TRBJ1-3, the V gene TRBV9; the D is unclear. Germline-derived CDR1 and CDR2 are SGDLS and YYNGEE. The CDR3 loop spans 17 amino acids. V was shortened by 4 bases and J by 0 bases, with 17 bases between the two germline ends. CDR3 amino acids: CASSPSRERISGNTIYF. The CDR3 DNA sequence: TGTGCCAGCAGCCCCTCAAGGGAGAGGATCTCTGGAAACACCATATATTTT.

CDR3: CAWSRRRLLGGASDTQYF. CDR3 bases: TGTGCCTGGAGTCGGAGGAGACTTTTAGGGGGGGCATCAGATACGCAGTATTTT. This chain uses TRBV30 with TRBJ2-3; a possible D gene is TRBD2 (7 bases). Germline V gives CDR1 GTSNPN, CDR2 SVGIG (reference sequence). V lost 2 bases, J lost 4 bases, and 25 bases lay in between. The CDR3 covers 18 residues.

The chain has TRBV25-1 and TRBJ1-1; TRBD1 aligns across 7 bases. This CDR3 is 16 amino acids long. Trimming removed 2 bases from V and 2 bases from J; junction bases left unmatched: 8. The germline gives CDR1 MGHDK, CDR2 SYGVNS. CDR3 sequence: CASSEPLTGDNTEAFF. As DNA, the CDR3 is TGTGCCAGCAGTGAACCCCTAACAGGGGATAACACTGAAGCTTTCTTT.

This sequence joins TRBV5-1 and TRBJ2-5, with D unclear. The CDR3 extends over 13 amino acids. The V gene's germline CDR1 is SGHRS and CDR2 YFSETQ. V was shortened by 3 bases and J by 3 bases, with 9 bases between the two germline ends. The CDR3 sequence is CASSSQVEETQYF. The CDR3 coding sequence is TGCGCCAGCAGCTCCCAGGTGGAAGAGACCCAGTACTTC. The complete variable domain, with remaining parts taken from reference TRBV5-1 and TRBJ2-5, reads KAGVTQTPRYLIKTRGQQVTLSCSPISGHRSVSWYQQTPGQGLQFLFEYFSETQRNKGNFPGRFSGRQFSNSRSEMNVSTLELGDSALYLCASSSQVEETQYFGPGTRLLVL.

This chain connects TRBV25-1 to TRBJ1-2, with unresolved D. Trimming pared 6 bases from V and 6 bases from J, leaving 17 bases between. Germline assignment: CDR1 MGHDK and CDR2 SYGVNS. This CDR3 is 14 amino acids long. In DNA, the CDR3 is TGTGCCAGCAGGCGCTCGGGAGGCGCAAATGGCTACACCTTC. As protein: CASRRSGGANGYTF.

The chain employs TRBV9 and TRBJ2-3; D is unresolved. CDR1 and CDR2 (germline): SGDLS, YYNGEE. V lost 7 bases, J lost 0 bases, and 15 bases lay in between. This CDR3 region has 15 residues. As DNA, the CDR3 is TGTGCCAGCTCTTTTGAAGCCAGAAGCACAGATACGCAGTATTTT. Translation: CASSFEARSTDTQYF. Filled out from reference TRBV9 and TRBJ2-3, the complete variable domain reads DSGVTQTPKHLITATGQRVTLRCSPRSGDLSVYWYQQSLDQGLQFLIQYYNGEERAKGNILERFSAQQFPDLHSELNLSSLELGDSALYFCASSFEARSTDTQYFGPGTRLTVL.

This chain links TRBV24-1 with TRBJ2-1; no clear D gene. CDR1 is KGHDR and CDR2 is SFDVKD in the germline V gene. Trimming cost V 4 bases and J 4 bases, with 4 bases left between them. This CDR3 region has 12 residues. CDR3 coding DNA: TGTGCCACCAGTGAAAATTACAATGAGCAGTTCTTC. The encoded protein is CATSENYNEQFF.

V gene TRBV3-1 (or the pseudogene TRBV3-2) combines with J gene TRBJ1-1; the D is unclear. The germline V gene has CDR1 LGHDT and CDR2 YNNKEL (reference sequence). V was pared by 1 base and J by 1 base, with 10 bases between. This CDR3 is 15 amino acids long. The CDR3, as DNA: TGTGCCAGCAGCCAAGCCATTTCCGGGAACACTGAAGCTTTCTTT. This translates into CASSQAISGNTEAFF.

The genes are TRBV6-5 and TRBJ1-2; TRBD1 aligns across 9 bases. The germline CDR1 and CDR2 sequences are MNHEY and SVGAGI. This CDR3 spans 14 amino acids. The trim removed 2 bases at V and 8 bases at J, leaving 6 bases unmatched. The CDR3 DNA reads as TGTGCCAGCAGTTACCCCGATGGGACAGGGGGCTACACCTTC. Translating it yields CASSYPDGTGGYTF.

The CDR3 reads CASSSRTGLLMNTEAFF. In DNA, the CDR3 is TGTGCCAGCAGTTCCCGGACAGGGCTACTCATGAACACTGAAGCTTTCTTT. The J gene is TRBJ1-1, the V gene TRBV28, with 8 positions matching TRBD1. V lost 4 bases to trimming and J lost 0 bases; unmatched junction nucleotides: 10. CDR3 length: 17 residues. The germline CDR1 and CDR2 sequences are MDHEN and SYDVKM. The variable domain in full, with the rest retrieved from reference TRBV28 and TRBJ1-1, is DVKVTQSSRYLVKRTGEKVFLECVQDMDHENMFWYRQDPGLGLRLIYFSYDVKMKEKGDIPEGYSVSREKKERFSLILESASTNQTSMYLCASSSRTGLLMNTEAFFGQGTRLTVV.

This clone was observed a single time. This chain links TRBV7-3 with TRBJ1-6; D gene unclear. V was trimmed by 0 bases and J by 8 bases, leaving 11 bases between them. CDR1 is SGHTA and CDR2 is FQGTGA in the germline V gene. The CDR3 is made up of 15 amino acids. The CDR3 bases are TGTGCCAGCAGCTTAACAATGCATCCCGATTCACCCCTCCACTTT. Its translation: CASSLTMHPDSPLHF.

V is TRBV18 and J is TRBJ2-5; D may correspond to TRBD1 or TRBD2 (5 bases each). Looked up from germline, CDR1 is KGHSH and CDR2 is LQKENI. This CDR3 region has 16 residues. V was trimmed by 2 bases and J by 2 bases, leaving 15 bases between them. The CDR3 DNA follows: TGTGCCAGCTCACCAAGCGCAGGGTCGGGGCAAGAGACCCAGTACTTC. Translation: CASSPSAGSGQETQYF.

The gene calls are TRBV24-1 and TRBJ2-5; tentative D call: TRBD1 (6 bases). The germline gives CDR1 KGHDR, CDR2 SFDVKD. V lost 5 bases, J lost 5 bases, and 11 bases lay in between. The CDR3 runs 13 residues. CDR3 protein: CATSGRGSETQYF. The CDR3 bases are TGTGCCACCAGTGGCAGGGGCAGTGAGACCCAGTACTTC.

This clone appeared a few times. The rearrangement joins TRBV7-9 to TRBJ2-1; 10 bases line up with TRBD2. CDR1 and CDR2 (germline): SEHNR, FQNEAQ (reference sequence). This CDR3 has 16 residues. J was trimmed by 3 bases and V by 7 bases; bases with no gene match: 9. The CDR3 nucleotides are TGTGCCAGCACCAGACTAGCGGGTGATCTCTACAATGAGCAGTTCTTC. Its protein is CASTRLAGDLYNEQFF.

The J gene is TRBJ2-6, the V gene TRBV21-1; the tabulated D call, TRBD1, remains unverified against the DNA. TRBV21-1 is tagged as a pseudogene. There are 19 residues in the CDR3. This CDR3 is CASSSNAGTGGAGANVLTF. In nucleotides, the CDR3 is TGTGCCAGCAGCTCGAACGCCGGGACAGGGGGCGCTGGGGCCAACGTCCTGACTTTC.

The J gene is TRBJ1-5, the V gene TRBV25-1, with no clear D. The V gene's germline CDR1 is MGHDK and CDR2 SYGVNS. V was pared by 5 bases and J by 5 bases, with 7 bases between. The CDR3 has 12 residues. The CDR3 region is CASSRGYQPQHF. CDR3 DNA: TGTGCCAGCAGTCGCGGGTATCAGCCCCAGCATTTT.